A selection of T cell receptor beta chains follows, all from one sample in a study of blood T cell repertoires in COVID-19. Generated by immunoSEQ multiplex PCR, the TCRdb table keeps only in-frame clones and is missing some. The sample includes 56,000 or so clones, 75% to 90% seen only once; the top ten take less than 50%. Sequencing was carried out using peripheral blood. Receptors originate from an older woman with COVID-19, enrolled during active disease. Both conserved end residues are part of each CDR3. Fields, in order: D gene, clone size, J gene, V gene, CDR3 DNA, CDR3 protein. A D gene is named only where the DNA matches it firmly. Where a row states a size, it is once, few, many or the class of an expanded clone; other rows omit it.

>NA|NA|TRBJ1-5|TRBV7-9
TGTGCCAGCAGCTTTCAGGGTCCCAATCAGCCCCAGCATTTT
CASSFQGPNQPQHF
>TRBD1|NA|TRBJ2-3|TRBV24-1
TGTGCCACCAGTGATAAGGGACAGGGCCTAGATACGCAATATTTT
CATSDKGQGLDTQYF
>NA|NA|TRBJ1-6|TRBV18
TGTGCCAGCTCACCACTCACCCGTGCGGATAATTCACCCCTCCACTTT
CASSPLTRADNSPLHF
>NA|once|TRBJ1-1|TRBV27
TGTGCCAGCACAAAGACAGCAAACACTGAAGCTTTCTTT
CASTKTANTEAFF
>NA|NA|TRBJ2-3|TRBV6-6
TGTGCCAGCGGGGCTGTGGCAGATACGCAGTATTTT
CASGAVADTQYF
>TRBD1|NA|TRBJ1-1|TRBV28
TGTGCCAGCAGTTCGGACAGGGTAGGGGGGACTGAAGCTTTCTTT
CASSSDRVGGTEAFF
>TRBD1|medium-sized|TRBJ1-2|TRBV24-1
TGTGCCACCAGTGAGCCGACAGGGTTGGACGGCTACACCTTC
CATSEPTGLDGYTF
>NA|NA|TRBJ2-3|TRBV2
TGTGCCAGCAGTATGGCTTTGAGGGATACGCAGTATTTT
CASSMALRDTQYF
>TRBD1|NA|TRBJ1-6|TRBV27
TGTGCCAGCAGTCCGACAGGGGGACCCAATTCACCCCTCCACTTT
CASSPTGGPNSPLHF
>TRBD1|once|TRBJ1-6|TRBV19
TGTGCCAGTAGATCCGGGACAGACCATTCCTCCTATAATTCACCCCTCCACTTT
CASRSGTDHSSYNSPLHF
>TRBD1|NA|TRBJ2-1|TRBV10-3
TGTGCCATCAGTTACTCATCCCAGGGGGCTACGAATGAGCAGTTCTTC
CAISYSSQGATNEQFF
>NA|NA|TRBJ1-3|TRBV7-2
TGTGCCAGCAGCTTAGGGCGGCCGAGCTCTGGAAACACCATATATTTT
CASSLGRPSSGNTIYF
>NA|NA|TRBJ2-7|TRBV27
TGTGCCGAAGCTGCGGGGACGGGTGAGCAGTACTTC
CAEAAGTGEQYF
>NA|NA|TRBJ2-7|TRBV27
TGTGCCAGCAGTTCCTATTCCCTGAGCTCCTACGAGCAGTACTTC
CASSSYSLSSYEQYF
>TRBD1|NA|TRBJ1-1|TRBV4-2
TGTGCCAGCAGCCAAAAGACAGGGGTGAACACTGAAGCTTTCTTT
CASSQKTGVNTEAFF
>NA|NA|TRBJ2-1|TRBV5-1
TGCGCCAGCAGCTTTAGTGAGACAAACAATGAGCAGTTCTTC
CASSFSETNNEQFF
>NA|NA|TRBJ2-6|TRBV7-9
TGTGCCAGCAGCACGACCTGGACAGTCTGGGCCAACGTCCTGACTTTC
CASSTTWTVWANVLTF